The 12 T cell receptor beta chains below all came from one sample that was sequenced in a study of identical twins. MiXCR, run by TCRdb on the 5' RACE reads, gives a single entry per CDR3 protein. The sample yields around 1.7 million distinct CDR3 sequences, 25% to 35% seen once. Sequenced input: cord blood. The receptors shown here come from a newborn girl in good health.

The chain couples TRBV3-1 to TRBJ2-7; the D call may be TRBD1 or TRBD2 (5 bases each). Gene TRBJ2-5 matches the end of the DNA better, so the J call may be wrong. The CDR3 spans 13 residues. CDR1 and CDR2 from the germline V gene are LGHDT and YNNKEL (reference sequence). DNA of the CDR3: TGTGCCAGCAGCACGGGACCAACGGAGACCCAGTACTTC. Its translation: CASSTGPTETQYF.

There are a few counts of this clonotype. The V gene is TRBV7-9, the J gene TRBJ2-3; no reliable D call. Germline V gives CDR1 SEHNR, CDR2 FQNEAQ (reference sequence). The CDR3 consists of 16 residues. Trimming took off 0 bases at V and 6 bases at J, with 16 bases between the two ends. The chain's CDR3 is CASSLASISTADTQYF. CDR3 DNA sequence: TGTGCCAGCAGCTTAGCTAGCATCTCCACTGCGGATACGCAGTATTTT.

This clonotype was found a few times. The chain is built from TRBV3-1 and TRBJ2-7; D unclear. The J call is doubtful: the DNA matches TRBJ2-5 better. Germline values: CDR1 LGHDT, CDR2 YNNKEL (reference sequence). The CDR3 totals 15 residues. The CDR3, as DNA: TGTGCCAGCAGCCAACTCCCCCAGGTGATGGAGACCCAGTACTTC. It specifies CASSQLPQVMETQYF.

In this sample, this clonotype turned up a few times. The J gene is TRBJ2-1, the V gene TRBV20-1; no reliable D call. The V gene's germline CDR1 is DFQATT and CDR2 SNEGSKA (reference sequence). The CDR3 has 13 residues. V lost 6 bases and J lost 5, with 14 bases in between. The CDR3 spells CSAVRWSDNEQFF. The CDR3 DNA follows: TGCAGTGCCGTCCGGTGGTCGGACAATGAGCAGTTCTTC.

The genes are TRBV12-3 or TRBV12-4 and TRBJ2-1, with D possibly TRBD2 on 5 matching bases. Trimming cost V 6 bases and J 10 bases, with 13 bases left between them. CDR3 length equals 12 residues. In DNA form, the CDR3 reads TGTGCCAGCAGCCCTGAGGGCTACGAGCAGTTCTTC. This encodes CASSPEGYEQFF.

This chain connects TRBV7-2 to TRBJ1-1, with 7 bases that match TRBD1. J was trimmed by 0 bases and V by 5 bases; bases with no gene match: 6. Germline values: CDR1 SGHTA, CDR2 FQGNSA. This CDR3 contains 15 residues. CDR3: CASSAWTGLNTEAFF. CDR3 sequence (DNA): TGTGCCAGCAGCGCCTGGACAGGCTTGAACACTGAAGCTTTCTTT.

This clonotype turned up a few times. V is TRBV25-1 and J is TRBJ1-2, with D maybe TRBD1 (5 bases). V lost 3 bases and J 6 bases, leaving 14 bases between the germline ends. The germline V gene encodes CDR1 MGHDK and CDR2 SYGVNS. The length of the CDR3 is 14 residues. This CDR3 reads CASSELVGGNGYTF. In DNA form, the CDR3 reads TGTGCCAGCAGTGAGCTGGTCGGGGGAAATGGCTACACCTTC.

This clonotype was detected a few times. The V call is TRBV3-1, the J call TRBJ2-1, with TRBD2 matching 14 bases. CDR1 is LGHDT and CDR2 is YNNKEL in the germline V gene (reference sequence). V dropped 4 bases and J dropped 2; count of bases not matched to a gene: 7. The CDR3 length is 18 residues. For the CDR3, the DNA is TGTGCCAGCAGCCCCCTCCGGACTAGCGGGAGGCCCTACAATGAGCAGTTCTTC. Its translation is CASSPLRTSGRPYNEQFF.

The rearrangement joins TRBV5-6 to TRBJ2-7; perhaps TRBD2 as D (5 bases). The assigned J gene may be wrong: the sequence end matches TRBJ2-5 better. The CDR3 length is 14 residues. Germline V CDR1 and CDR2: SGHDT, YYEEEE. CDR3 sequence reads: CASSRALAAETQYF. The CDR3, as DNA: TGTGCCAGCAGCCGCGCGCTAGCTGCGGAGACCCAGTACTTC.

This clonotype was found a few times. This chain links TRBV18 with TRBJ2-5; D is unclear. CDR3 length: 10 amino acids. From germline, CDR1 is KGHSH and CDR2 LQKENI. Trimming left V 2 bases short and J 13 bases short, with 8 bases between. The CDR3 reads CASSPNLRYF. CDR3 sequence (DNA): TGTGCCAGCTCACCAAACCTCCGGTACTTC.

This chain joins TRBV7-2 and TRBJ2-4, with 9 nucleotides matching TRBD2. J gave up 8 bases and V 3 bases, and 8 bases lay outside the gene matches. Germline V gene sequence: CDR1 SGHTA, CDR2 FQGNSA. The CDR3 has 15 amino acids. CDR3 in amino acids: CASSFLFEREDIQYF. The CDR3 DNA reads as TGTGCCAGCAGCTTTCTCTTTGAGCGGGAGGACATTCAGTACTTC.

The V call is TRBV9, the J call TRBJ1-1, with 9 bases matching TRBD1. CDR3 size: 14 residues. From germline, CDR1 is SGDLS and CDR2 YYNGEE. V lost 0 bases, J lost 5 bases, and 2 bases stayed unmatched. Written as DNA, the CDR3 is TGTGCCAGCAGCGTAGTGACAGGGGGAACTGAAGCTTTCTTT. Its protein is CASSVVTGGTEAFF.